The 19 T cell receptor beta chains below were found in one sample sequenced in a study of STAT5B mutations in CD4+ large granular lymphocyte leukemia. Some clones are missing from TCRdb's copy, which holds only in-frame ones; the method was immunoSEQ multiplex PCR. The sample lists some 40,000 clones, around 86% occurring once. The sample was CD4+ T cells from blood buffy coats. Source of these receptors: a human donor in good health.

The V and J genes are TRBV5-1 and TRBJ2-7; tentatively, D is TRBD1 or TRBD2 (6 bases each). The V gene's germline CDR1 is SGHRS and CDR2 YFSETQ. The CDR3 is 14 residues long. V lost 0 bases, J lost 4 bases, and 11 bases lay in between. The chain's CDR3 is CASSLGRGGYEQYF. The CDR3 DNA follows: TGCGCCAGCAGCTTGGGTCGAGGGGGGTACGAGCAGTACTTC.

V is TRBV19 and J is TRBJ1-1, with 10 positions matching TRBD1. This CDR3 is 16 amino acids long. V was clipped by 6 bases and J by 3 bases; unmatched bases: 10. Per the germline V gene, CDR1 is LNHDA and CDR2 is SQIVND (reference sequence). In DNA form, the CDR3 reads TGTGCCAGTAGGCGCTGGGACAGGGGTTTGGACACTGAAGCTTTCTTT. It translates to CASRRWDRGLDTEAFF.

This chain links TRBV5-4 with TRBJ2-1; tentative D call: TRBD1 (6 bases). This CDR3 is built from 14 residues. CDR1 SGHNT and CDR2 YYREEE come from the germline V gene (reference sequence). Trimming pared 4 bases from V and 5 bases from J, leaving 13 bases between. In nucleotides, the CDR3 is TGTGCCAGCAGCCCCCAGGGGAGCAACAATGAGCAGTTCTTC. Translated: CASSPQGSNNEQFF.

Written as DNA, the CDR3 is TGTGCCAGCAGTCCACAGGGCGTGAACACTGAAGCTTTCTTT. Amino acids: CASSPQGVNTEAFF. J is TRBJ1-1 and V is TRBV6-5, with a weak D call TRBD1 (6 bases). Germline V gene data show CDR1 as MNHEY and CDR2 as SVGAGI. This CDR3 region has 14 residues. V shed 5 bases and J shed 0 bases, with 10 bases lying between them.

This clone was seen only a few times. The chain employs TRBV9 and TRBJ2-5, with D uncertain. CDR3 length: 14 amino acids. Germline CDR1 and CDR2: SGDLS and YYNGEE. The V and J ends lost 3 bases and 5 bases respectively, with 14 bases between them. The CDR3 loop is CASSAQMGMETQYF. CDR3 DNA sequence: TGTGCCAGCAGCGCCCAGATGGGGATGGAGACCCAGTACTTC.

V gene TRBV10-1 combines with J gene TRBJ2-1, with D possibly matching TRBD2 (6 bases). The CDR3 is made up of 15 amino acids. The germline gives CDR1 WNHNN, CDR2 SYGVQD (reference sequence). V lost 4 bases to trimming and J lost 0 bases, with 10 bases between them. The CDR3 region is CASSVGGLSYNEQFF. DNA for the CDR3: TGCGCCAGCAGTGTGGGGGGACTCTCCTACAATGAGCAGTTCTTC.

Details on this clone: Distinct nucleotide sequences in the sample also encode this CDR3. This chain joins TRBV2 and TRBJ2-7, with TRBD2 matching 7 bases. The CDR3 is made up of 13 amino acids. The trim removed 5 bases at V and 5 bases at J, leaving 6 bases unmatched. Per the germline V gene, CDR1 is SNHLY and CDR2 is FYNNEI. The CDR3 here is CASSRDYLDEQYF. CDR3 nucleotide sequence: TGTGCCAGCAGTAGGGACTATCTGGACGAGCAGTACTTC.

The rearrangement links TRBV6-5 to TRBJ2-2; D gene uncertain. V was pared by 7 bases and J by 1 base, with 10 bases between. The CDR3 spans 14 residues. CDR1 is MNHEY, CDR2 SVGAGI, per germline. The CDR3 nucleotides are TGTGCCAGCAAGCCCCGCAGGAACACCGGGGAGCTGTTTTTT. Encoded protein: CASKPRRNTGELFF.

This clone was detected once. The rearrangement uses TRBV21-1 and TRBJ2-3; TRBD2 is the table's D call and was not checked against the DNA. TRBV21-1 is listed as a pseudogene. The CDR3 consists of 16 residues. The chain's CDR3 is CASSKRREGPGDTQYF. In DNA, the CDR3 is TGTGCCAGCAGCAAAAGGCGGGAGGGCCCGGGAGATACGCAGTATTTT.

The chain has TRBV15 and TRBJ1-5, with D maybe TRBD1 (6 bases). The CDR3 covers 14 residues. CDR1 and CDR2 (germline): LNHNV, YYDKDF (reference sequence). V shed 2 bases and J shed 3 bases, with 8 bases lying between them. The CDR3 nucleotides are TGTGCCACCAGCAGATACAGGGACAATCAGCCCCAGCATTTT. Translating it yields CATSRYRDNQPQHF.

The V gene is TRBV11-2, the J gene TRBJ2-1; 11 bases fit TRBD2. Germline CDR1 reads SGHAT; CDR2 reads FQNNGV. Germline trimming cut 1 base from V and 9 bases from J; bases unmatched to any gene: 5. CDR3 length equals 15 residues. This CDR3 reads CASSLVLAGVGEQFF. The CDR3 nucleotides are TGTGCCAGCAGCTTAGTACTAGCGGGAGTAGGTGAGCAGTTCTTC.

Of note for this clone: Other DNA sequences within the sample encode an identical CDR3. V is TRBV6-6 and J is TRBJ1-5, with TRBD1 identical over 7 bases. The CDR3 spans 16 residues. The trim removed 2 bases at V and 4 bases at J, leaving 8 bases unmatched. Germline lookup yields CDR1 MNHNY and CDR2 SVGAGI (reference sequence). The CDR3 loop is CASSYRTGLSNQPQHF. The CDR3 nucleotides read TGTGCCAGCAGTTACCGGACAGGTTTGAGTAATCAGCCCCAGCATTTT.

In its sample, this clone was seen once. V usage is TRBV18 and J usage is TRBJ1-1; tentative D call: TRBD1 (6 bases). Germline V lookup: CDR1 KGHSH, CDR2 LQKENI. Trimming took 3 bases from V and 5 from J, leaving 10 bases between them. This CDR3 contains 13 residues. The CDR3 DNA is TGTGCCAGCTCACCCCAGGGGACGACTGAAGCTTTCTTT. This encodes CASSPQGTTEAFF.

This chain links TRBV19 with TRBJ1-3, with 7 bases identical to TRBD1. The CDR3 runs to 14 residues. Unmatched junction bases numbered 3, after V lost 5 bases and J lost 2 bases. From germline, CDR1 is LNHDA and CDR2 SQIVND (reference sequence). The CDR3, as DNA: TGTGCCAGTAGTGGGGGGACAGCTGGAAACACCATATATTTT. Protein: CASSGGTAGNTIYF. The complete variable domain, with remaining parts taken from reference TRBV19 and TRBJ1-3, reads DGGITQSPKYLFRKEGQNVTLSCEQNLNHDAMYWYRQDPGQGLRLIYYSQIVNDFQKGDIAEGYSVSREKKESFPLTVTSAQKNPTAFYLCASSGGTAGNTIYFGEGSWLTVV.

V gene TRBV9 combines with J gene TRBJ1-2; D is possibly TRBD1 (6 bases). CDR3 length: 13 residues. V gave up 6 bases and J gave up 3 bases, with 12 bases separating them. CDR1 is SGDLS, CDR2 YYNGEE, per germline. CDR3 protein: CASNRDTDYGYTF. The CDR3 region has the DNA TGTGCCAGCAACCGGGACACCGACTATGGCTACACCTTC. Using reference TRBV9 and TRBJ1-2 for the parts outside the CDR3, the full variable domain is DSGVTQTPKHLITATGQRVTLRCSPRSGDLSVYWYQQSLDQGLQFLIQYYNGEERAKGNILERFSAQQFPDLHSELNLSSLELGDSALYFCASNRDTDYGYTFGSGTRLTVV.

V usage is TRBV28 and J usage is TRBJ1-5, with 7 positions matching TRBD1. The V gene's germline CDR1 is MDHEN and CDR2 SYDVKM. J was trimmed by 5 bases and V by 1 base; bases with no gene match: 2. The CDR3 length is 14 residues. This CDR3 reads CASSLYRGHQPQHF. In nucleotides, the CDR3 is TGTGCCAGCAGTTTATACAGGGGTCATCAGCCCCAGCATTTT.

The chain joins TRBV11-2 to TRBJ2-5, with TRBD1 matching 7 bases. There are 15 residues in the CDR3. The ends lost 1 base at V and 2 bases at J; junction bases unmatched: 4. Germline-derived CDR1 and CDR2 are SGHAT and FQNNGV. The CDR3 DNA is TGTGCCAGCAGCTTAGGTGGGACAGTTCAAGAGACCCAGTACTTC. Its protein is CASSLGGTVQETQYF.

This rearrangement joins TRBV5-4 to TRBJ1-6; maybe TRBD1 (5 bases). Trimming took 4 bases from V and 10 from J, leaving 18 bases between them. The CDR3 extends over 15 amino acids. CDR1 and CDR2 from the germline V gene are SGHNT and YYREEE (reference sequence). CDR3 nucleotide sequence: TGTGCCAGCAGCCCTCAGGAGGGGATCCGGTCACCCCTCCACTTT. Translating it yields CASSPQEGIRSPLHF.

V and J are TRBV30 and TRBJ1-5; no clear D. Germline CDR1 GTSNPN, CDR2 SVGIG (reference sequence). The CDR3 is 13 amino acids. V lost 0 bases and J 5 bases, leaving 8 bases between the germline ends. The CDR3 protein is CAWSVRMDQPQHF. DNA for the CDR3: TGTGCCTGGAGTGTACGAATGGATCAGCCCCAGCATTTT. The full variable domain, with the rest looked up from reference TRBV30 and TRBJ1-5, is SQTIHQWPATLVQPVGSPLSLECTVEGTSNPNLYWYRQAAGRGLQLLFYSVGIGQISSEVPQNLSASRPQDRQFILSSKKLLLSDSGFYLCAWSVRMDQPQHFGDGTRLSIL.